Shown below are 28 T cell receptor beta chains from a single sample sequenced in a study of blood T cell repertoires in COVID-19. Clones were sequenced by immunoSEQ multiplex PCR, and TCRdb holds only the in-frame ones, with some missing. Counted here are 150,000 to 200,000 clones, less than 90% occurring once; the ten biggest clones make up roughly 8%. The sequencing input was PBMCs or T cells enriched from blood (not recorded which). These receptor sequences come from a woman between 50 and 59 years old who had recovered from COVID-19.

J is TRBJ2-7 and V is TRBV12-3 or TRBV12-4; 8 positions match TRBD2. The CDR3 length is 13 residues. V lost 6 bases, J lost 3 bases, and 4 bases stayed unmatched. CDR3 sequence reads: CASSPTSGYEQYF. As DNA, the CDR3 is TGTGCCAGCAGCCCAACTAGCGGCTACGAGCAGTACTTC.

The gene calls are TRBV25-1 and TRBJ1-2; weak D call: TRBD1 (6 bases). Germline assignment: CDR1 MGHDK and CDR2 SYGVNS. Deletions cut 5 bases from V and 8 bases from J, with 15 bases between. The CDR3 spans 13 residues. The CDR3 region has the DNA TGTGCCAGCAGTCCGGGACAAGGAGGCGGCTACACCTTC. Protein sequence: CASSPGQGGGYTF.

The rearrangement uses TRBV19 and TRBJ1-5, with D perhaps TRBD1 (5 bases). The V and J ends lost 2 bases and 0 bases respectively, with 11 bases between them. The CDR3 is 16 amino acids. Germline loops: CDR1 LNHDA, CDR2 SQIVND (reference sequence). The CDR3 here is CASSITGGHSNQPQHF. The CDR3 DNA sequence: TGTGCCAGTAGTATAACGGGCGGACATAGCAATCAGCCCCAGCATTTT.

The V and J genes are TRBV24-1 and TRBJ2-1; weak D call: TRBD1 (5 bases). This CDR3 is built from 16 residues. Looked up from germline, CDR1 is KGHDR and CDR2 is SFDVKD. V lost 6 bases and J lost 6, with 20 bases in between. The CDR3 region has the DNA TGTGCCACCAGTTTGGGGCCAACCCGCCTCCGCAATGAGCAGTTCTTC. Its protein is CATSLGPTRLRNEQFF.

The CDR3 DNA reads as TGTGCCAGCAGTGGGCATGGTGAAAAACTGTTTTTT. Amino acids: CASSGHGEKLFF. The chain combines TRBV6-2 or TRBV6-3 with TRBJ1-4; D call uncertain. V shed 5 bases and J shed 7 bases, with 8 bases lying between them. Germline CDR1 and CDR2: MNHEY and SVGEGT. CDR3 length: 12 amino acids.

This chain uses TRBV7-2 with TRBJ2-2, with D possibly TRBD1 on 6 matching bases. V was pared by 1 base and J by 5 bases, with 14 bases between. The CDR3 loop spans 16 amino acids. Germline CDR1 is SGHTA and CDR2 is FQGNSA. The CDR3 spells CASSLGYRERTGELFF. The CDR3 nucleotides read TGTGCCAGCAGCTTAGGGTACAGGGAACGAACCGGGGAGCTGTTTTTT.

The V call is TRBV3-1 (or the pseudogene TRBV3-2), the J call TRBJ1-6; D unresolved. The CDR3 spans 14 residues. Germline loops: CDR1 LGHDT, CDR2 YNNKEL (reference sequence). Trimming took 0 bases from V and 12 from J, leaving 12 bases between them. The CDR3 DNA sequence: TGTGCCAGCAGCCAAGATCCCGGGTCCGGACCCCTCCACTTT. Protein sequence: CASSQDPGSGPLHF.

The CDR3 bases are TGTGCCAGCAGTTTTCAGGGTAGATTGGCCGGCTACACCTTC. Encoded protein: CASSFQGRLAGYTF. This sequence joins TRBV6-2 or TRBV6-3 and TRBJ1-2; possible D gene TRBD1, 5 bases. The CDR3 sequence is 14 residues long. Trimming left V 4 bases short and J 8 bases short, with 17 bases between. Germline V lookup: CDR1 MNHEY, CDR2 SVGEGT.

The chain couples TRBV29-1 to TRBJ2-1; D possibly corresponds to TRBD1 (6 bases). With 6 bases removed from V and 5 bases from J, the gap between germline ends came to 17 bases. This CDR3 contains 14 residues. Germline loops: CDR1 SQVTM, CDR2 ANQGSEA. CDR3 DNA: TGCAGCGTGCCGGGACAAAAAAATAACAATGAGCAGTTCTTC. Its protein product is CSVPGQKNNNEQFF.

This sequence joins TRBV6-2 or TRBV6-3 and TRBJ1-1; TRBD1 agrees at 8 bases. The CDR3 spans 15 residues. From germline, CDR1 is MNHEY and CDR2 SVGEGT. The ends lost 5 bases at V and 1 base at J; junction bases unmatched: 6. The chain's CDR3 is CASSRPQGANTEAFF. The CDR3 DNA reads TGTGCCAGCAGTCGACCCCAGGGGGCGAACACTGAAGCTTTCTTT.

The chain uses TRBV10-3 and TRBJ2-2; 8 positions match TRBD1. The CDR3 has 14 residues. Trimming at V came to 4 bases and at J to 4 bases, leaving 2 bases not matched to a gene. Germline CDR1 ENHRY, CDR2 SYGVKD. The CDR3 coding sequence is TGTGCCATCAGTGTTGACAGGGGCACCGGGGAGCTGTTTTTT. This translates into CAISVDRGTGELFF.

V is TRBV7-8 and J is TRBJ1-5; D is unresolved. The ends were cut back, 4 bases at V and 6 bases at J, with 7 bases in the middle. Germline V gene lookup returns CDR1 SGHVS and CDR2 FQNEAQ. The CDR3 is 12 amino acids. DNA of the CDR3: TGTGCCAGCAGCTACGGGGTTCAGCCCCAGCATTTT. It yields the protein CASSYGVQPQHF.

The chain employs TRBV20-1 and TRBJ1-6; D possibly corresponds to TRBD1 (5 bases). The CDR3 is made up of 16 amino acids. Trimming removed 3 bases from V and 0 bases from J, with 12 bases in between. CDR1 and CDR2 (germline): DFQATT, SNEGSKA (reference sequence). CDR3 protein: CSASPGGGSYNSPLHF. CDR3 sequence (DNA): TGCAGTGCTAGTCCAGGCGGGGGCTCCTATAATTCACCCCTCCACTTT.

The chain carries TRBV4-2 and TRBJ1-5; TRBD1 might be the D (5 bases). V gave up 5 bases and J gave up 5 bases, with 19 bases separating them. The CDR3 extends over 16 amino acids. Germline lookup yields CDR1 LGHNA and CDR2 YNFKEQ. The CDR3 loop is CASSAGGRSGDQPQHF. The CDR3 nucleotides read TGTGCCAGCAGCGCCGGGGGGAGGAGCGGGGATCAGCCCCAGCATTTT.

The chain is built from TRBV24-1 and TRBJ1-5; no reliable D call. The CDR3 runs to 13 residues. Germline V gives CDR1 KGHDR, CDR2 SFDVKD. The V and J ends lost 1 base and 5 bases respectively, with 5 bases between them. The CDR3 is CATSDFSYQPQHF. The CDR3, as DNA: TGTGCCACCAGTGATTTCTCTTATCAGCCCCAGCATTTT.

The chain carries TRBV28 and TRBJ2-6, with D perhaps matching TRBD2 (6 bases). Germline CDR1 and CDR2: MDHEN and SYDVKM. V lost 5 bases and J 3 bases, leaving 14 bases between the germline ends. The CDR3 contains 16 residues. CDR3 nucleotide sequence: TGTGCCAGCAGTGGGGGAGGCTTCGGTGGGGCCAACGTCCTGACTTTC. Residues: CASSGGGFGGANVLTF.

The chain has TRBV3-1 (or the pseudogene TRBV3-2) and TRBJ2-3, with D possibly TRBD1 on 5 matching bases. This CDR3 has 11 amino acids. The germline V gene encodes CDR1 LGHDT and CDR2 YNNKEL (reference sequence). V was shortened by 3 bases and J by 8 bases, with 6 bases between the two germline ends. The CDR3 sequence: CASSQGRTQYF. CDR3 DNA: TGTGCCAGCAGCCAGGGGCGTACGCAGTATTTT.

This clone was recorded a few times. The chain links TRBV3-1 (or the pseudogene TRBV3-2) to TRBJ2-6; TRBD2 agrees at 8 bases. Germline CDR1 LGHDT, CDR2 YNNKEL (reference sequence). This CDR3 contains 15 residues. With V trimmed by 4 bases and J by 5 bases, 4 bases remained unmatched. DNA for the CDR3: TGTGCCAGCAGCCCAGCGGGGGCGAGGGCCAACGTCCTGACTTTC. It is translated as CASSPAGARANVLTF.

V is TRBV9 and J is TRBJ2-1, with a tentative D call TRBD1 (7 bases). The CDR3 runs 15 residues. With 2 bases removed from V and 7 bases from J, the gap between germline ends came to 16 bases. The germline CDR1 and CDR2 sequences are SGDLS and YYNGEE. The CDR3 here is CASSVTGRDQNEQFF. CDR3 DNA: TGTGCCAGCAGCGTGACAGGGCGGGACCAAAATGAGCAGTTCTTC.

This clone was observed a handful of times. This chain joins TRBV5-1 and TRBJ2-7; 7 bases align to TRBD1. This CDR3 region has 15 residues. In germline, CDR1 is SGHRS, CDR2 YFSETQ. V lost 4 bases to trimming and J lost 5 bases; unmatched junction nucleotides: 12. The CDR3 nucleotides are TGCGCCAGCAGCAATGGACAGGCCTTTGGGGACGAGCAGTACTTC. Translating it yields CASSNGQAFGDEQYF.

This rearrangement joins TRBV27 to TRBJ1-4; 11 bases fit TRBD1. Unmatched junction bases numbered 9, after V lost 5 bases and J lost 7 bases. Germline lookup yields CDR1 MNHEY and CDR2 SMNVEV (reference sequence). CDR3 length: 16 amino acids. In DNA form, the CDR3 reads TGTGCCAGCAGTCGATCCGGGACAGGGGGTCGTGAAAAACTGTTTTTT. Residues: CASSRSGTGGREKLFF.

This clone has only one observation. The V call is TRBV3-1 (or the pseudogene TRBV3-2), the J call TRBJ2-5, with 10 bases fitting TRBD1. The CDR3 contains 16 residues. V trimming: 3 bases; J trimming: 1 base; junction bases outside the gene matches: 5. CDR1 is LGHDT, CDR2 YNNKEL, per germline (reference sequence). This CDR3 is CASSQLRTGGQETQYF. The CDR3, as DNA: TGTGCCAGCAGCCAGCTCCGGACAGGGGGCCAAGAGACCCAGTACTTC.

The chain couples TRBV18 to TRBJ1-1; no firm D call. CDR1 is KGHSH, CDR2 LQKENI, per germline. Trimming stripped 4 bases from V and 1 base from J, with 10 bases between. The CDR3 consists of 14 residues. CDR3 DNA sequence: TGTGCCAGCTCACAACGTATGGCGAACACTGAAGCTTTCTTT. It encodes CASSQRMANTEAFF.

The rearrangement uses TRBV7-9 and TRBJ2-7; 10 nucleotides match TRBD1. The germline CDR1 and CDR2 sequences are SEHNR and FQNEAQ (reference sequence). V gave up 10 bases and J gave up 4 bases; unmatched junction bases: 7. This CDR3 is 13 amino acids long. The CDR3 sequence: CAIQTGGGYEQYF. CDR3 in DNA: TGTGCCATCCAGACAGGGGGCGGGTACGAGCAGTACTTC.

This chain uses TRBV4-3 with TRBJ2-7, with 8 bases fitting TRBD2. The CDR3 is 16 residues long. CDR1 is LGHNA, CDR2 YSLEER, per germline. The ends lost 0 bases at V and 5 bases at J; junction bases unmatched: 9. The DNA of the CDR3 is TGCGCCAGCAGCCAAGAGCACGGGCGGGGGGTCAACGAGCAGTACTTC. Translated, it gives CASSQEHGRGVNEQYF.

The DNA of the CDR3 is TGTGCCAGCAGTCCCTATGGGACAGGGACGTACGAGCAGTACTTC. Its protein product is CASSPYGTGTYEQYF. The gene calls are TRBV6-6 and TRBJ2-7, with 9 bases identical to TRBD1. Germline V gives CDR1 MNHNY, CDR2 SVGAGI (reference sequence). The J segment lost 4 bases and the V segment lost 5 bases, leaving 9 bases of the junction unmatched. This CDR3 contains 15 residues.

J is TRBJ2-7 and V is TRBV19, with a tentative D call TRBD2 (6 bases). Trimming took off 5 bases at V and 4 bases at J, with 15 bases between the two ends. The germline V gene encodes CDR1 LNHDA and CDR2 SQIVND (reference sequence). There are 14 residues in the CDR3. CDR3 sequence: CASSSWRGRYEQYF. The CDR3 DNA reads as TGTGCCAGTAGTTCTTGGAGGGGAAGATACGAGCAGTACTTC.

The genes are TRBV7-9 and TRBJ1-3; no clear D. The CDR3 is 14 residues long. Germline CDR1 SEHNR, CDR2 FQNEAQ (reference sequence). V lost 4 bases to trimming and J lost 0 bases, with 7 bases between them. The chain's CDR3 is CASSSSDSGNTIYF. The CDR3 DNA sequence: TGTGCCAGCAGCTCTAGCGACTCTGGAAACACCATATATTTT. The variable domain in full, completed from reference TRBV7-9 and TRBJ1-3, reads DTGVSQNPRHKITKRGQNVTFRCDPISEHNRLYWYRQTLGQGPEFLTYFQNEAQLEKSRLLSDRFSAERPKGSFSTLEIQRTEQGDSAMYLCASSSSDSGNTIYFGEGSWLTVV.